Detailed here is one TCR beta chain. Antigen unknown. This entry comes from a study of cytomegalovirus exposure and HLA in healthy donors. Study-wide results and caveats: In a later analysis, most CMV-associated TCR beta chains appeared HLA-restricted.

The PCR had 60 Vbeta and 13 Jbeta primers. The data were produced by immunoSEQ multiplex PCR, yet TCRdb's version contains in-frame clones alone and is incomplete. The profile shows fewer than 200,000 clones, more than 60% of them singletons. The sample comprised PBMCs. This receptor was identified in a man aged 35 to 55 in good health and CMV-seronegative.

Here the CDR3 reads CASSLGQGSPLGYTF. The CDR3 nucleotides are TGTGCCAGCAGCTTAGGGCAGGGGAGTCCACTTGGCTACACCTTC. J is TRBJ1-2 and V is TRBV11-2; perhaps TRBD1 as D (6 bases). The length of the CDR3 is 15 residues. Germline V gene sequence: CDR1 SGHAT, CDR2 FQNNGV. The V gene lost 1 base and the J gene lost 7 bases, with 16 bases spanning the gap.